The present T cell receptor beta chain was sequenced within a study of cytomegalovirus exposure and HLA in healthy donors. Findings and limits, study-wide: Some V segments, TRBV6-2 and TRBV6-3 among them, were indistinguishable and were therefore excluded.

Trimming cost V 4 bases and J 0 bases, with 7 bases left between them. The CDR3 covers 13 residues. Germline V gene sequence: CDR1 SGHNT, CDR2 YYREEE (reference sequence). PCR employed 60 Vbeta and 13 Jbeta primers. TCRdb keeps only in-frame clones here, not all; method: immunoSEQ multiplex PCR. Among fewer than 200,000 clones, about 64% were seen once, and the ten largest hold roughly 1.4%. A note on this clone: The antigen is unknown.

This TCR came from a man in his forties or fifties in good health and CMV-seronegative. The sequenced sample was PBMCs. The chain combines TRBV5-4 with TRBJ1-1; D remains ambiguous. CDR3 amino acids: CASSSNLNTEAFF. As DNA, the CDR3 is TGTGCCAGCAGCAGTAACTTGAACACTGAAGCTTTCTTT.